The 31 T cell receptor beta chains listed next were all sequenced from one sample in a study of blood T cell repertoires in COVID-19. Assay used: immunoSEQ multiplex PCR; TCRdb lists only in-frame clones, some missing. The sample holds around 77,000 clones, around 93% seen once. Sequences were obtained from peripheral blood. All receptors derive from a woman aged 55 to 70 with active COVID-19.

The chain carries TRBV20-1 and TRBJ2-5; 7 positions agree with TRBD2. The ends lost 3 bases at V and 0 bases at J; junction bases unmatched: 7. The CDR3 runs 15 residues. CDR1 is DFQATT, CDR2 SNEGSKA, per germline (reference sequence). The CDR3 sequence: CSASSQGGDQETQYF. CDR3 DNA sequence: TGCAGTGCTAGTTCCCAGGGAGGGGACCAAGAGACCCAGTACTTC.

The chain employs TRBV5-5 and TRBJ2-1, with a possible D match to TRBD2 (6 bases). Germline V gene sequence: CDR1 SGHKS, CDR2 YYEKEE (reference sequence). CDR3 length equals 15 residues. Trimming took off 4 bases at V and 0 bases at J, with 11 bases between the two ends. The chain's CDR3 is CASSPDYSSYNEQFF. CDR3 coding DNA: TGTGCCAGCAGCCCGGACTACAGCTCCTACAATGAGCAGTTCTTC.

The V gene is TRBV28, the J gene TRBJ1-2; the match to TRBD1 covers 9 bases. CDR3 length: 15 amino acids. Germline lookup yields CDR1 MDHEN and CDR2 SYDVKM. After removal of 5 bases from V and 7 bases from J, the junction contained 11 bases not matched to a gene. Written as DNA, the CDR3 is TGTGCCAGCAGTGCCCTGGGACAGGGAATGGGTGGCTACACCTTC. Protein product: CASSALGQGMGGYTF.

The chain carries TRBV4-1 and TRBJ1-5; 9 bases agree with TRBD1. Germline V CDR1 and CDR2: MGHRA, YSYEKL. J gave up 7 bases and V 3 bases, and 1 base lay outside the gene matches. The CDR3 length is 13 residues. The CDR3 DNA is TGCGCCAGCAGCCAGACAGGGGGACAGCCCCAGCATTTT. It codes for CASSQTGGQPQHF.

The chain recombines TRBV29-1 with TRBJ2-1; D is unclear. The CDR3 covers 13 residues. Germline-derived CDR1 and CDR2 are SQVTM and ANQGSEA. V lost 4 bases, J lost 0 bases, and 7 bases lay in between. The CDR3, as DNA: TGCAGCGTTGTTCCGGGCTCCTACAATGAGCAGTTCTTC. Protein product: CSVVPGSYNEQFF.

The genes are TRBV4-1 and TRBJ1-1, with D tentatively TRBD1 (6 bases). This CDR3 comprises 16 residues. Germline V CDR1 and CDR2: MGHRA, YSYEKL. Trimming stripped 3 bases from V and 0 bases from J, with 14 bases between. In DNA, the CDR3 is TGCGCCAGCAGCCACAGGGGCCCTGAGCTGAACACTGAAGCTTTCTTT. Protein sequence: CASSHRGPELNTEAFF.

In its sample, this clone was seen a few times. The chain is built from TRBV7-8 and TRBJ1-5; the D is unclear. Between the trimmed V and J ends, which lost 0 bases and 5 bases, there was a span of 11 bases. The CDR3 is 15 amino acids. CDR1 is SGHVS, CDR2 FQNEAQ, per germline. The CDR3 bases are TGTGCCAGCAGCTTAGCGCTGCCAGGTGATCAGCCCCAGCATTTT. Protein product: CASSLALPGDQPQHF.

V gene TRBV3-1 (or the pseudogene TRBV3-2) combines with J gene TRBJ2-1; D is perhaps TRBD2 (5 bases). The CDR3 spans 14 residues. V lost 2 bases and J 5 bases, leaving 10 bases between the germline ends. Germline assignment: CDR1 LGHDT and CDR2 YNNKEL (reference sequence). Written as DNA, the CDR3 is TGTGCCAGCAGCCAAAGGACTCTGAACAATGAGCAGTTCTTC. The encoded protein is CASSQRTLNNEQFF.

The rearrangement uses TRBV7-2 and TRBJ2-2, with D maybe TRBD2 (6 bases). The germline CDR1 and CDR2 sequences are SGHTA and FQGNSA. Deletions cut 1 base from V and 4 bases from J, with 13 bases between. There are 16 residues in the CDR3. CDR3 sequence (DNA): TGTGCCAGCAGCTTAGTCGGGGCGGGAAGCACCGGGGAGCTGTTTTTT. This translates into CASSLVGAGSTGELFF. The full variable domain, rest sourced from reference TRBV7-2 and TRBJ2-2, is GAGVSQSPSNKVTEKGKDVELRCDPISGHTALYWYRQSLGQGLEFLIYFQGNSAPDKSGLPSDRFSAERTGGSVSTLTIQRTQQEDSAVYLCASSLVGAGSTGELFFGEGSRLTVL.

The rearrangement links TRBV30 to TRBJ2-7; TRBD1 might be the D (6 bases). V lost 2 bases to trimming and J lost 5 bases, with 13 bases between them. There are 13 residues in the CDR3. Germline V lookup: CDR1 GTSNPN, CDR2 SVGIG (reference sequence). CDR3 sequence (DNA): TGTGCCTGGAGTACAGGGAATGGCCACGAGCAGTACTTC. As protein: CAWSTGNGHEQYF.

The chain's CDR3 is CASSQDGGRRYEQYF. The CDR3 nucleotides read TGTGCCAGCAGCCAAGACGGCGGGAGGAGGTACGAGCAGTACTTC. J is TRBJ2-7 and V is TRBV4-2, with 8 bases aligning to TRBD2. The CDR3 extends over 15 amino acids. The germline V gene has CDR1 LGHNA and CDR2 YNFKEQ. V shed 0 bases and J 4 bases; nucleotides not matched to a gene: 5.

The chain uses TRBV28 and TRBJ1-3; TRBD1 matches at 8 bases. Unmatched junction bases numbered 14, after V lost 7 bases and J lost 0 bases. Germline CDR1 reads MDHEN; CDR2 reads SYDVKM. There are 18 residues in the CDR3. CDR3 loop: CASNPRQGFPSSGNTIYF. CDR3 DNA: TGTGCCAGCAACCCCAGACAGGGGTTCCCCTCCTCTGGAAACACCATATATTTT. The full variable domain, with the rest looked up from reference TRBV28 and TRBJ1-3, is DVKVTQSSRYLVKRTGEKVFLECVQDMDHENMFWYRQDPGLGLRLIYFSYDVKMKEKGDIPEGYSVSREKKERFSLILESASTNQTSMYLCASNPRQGFPSSGNTIYFGEGSWLTVV.

CDR3 coding DNA: TGCGCCAGCAGCTGGGGTATAGCTAGCGGGGTGAAGGCAGATACGCAGTATTTT. Encoded protein: CASSWGIASGVKADTQYF. The chain uses TRBV5-1 and TRBJ2-3; 9 bases line up with TRBD2. Germline lookup yields CDR1 SGHRS and CDR2 YFSETQ. The CDR3 runs 18 residues. The V segment lost 3 bases and the J segment 4 bases; nucleotides outside the gene matches: 15.

This chain uses TRBV18 with TRBJ2-1; the D is unclear. Trimming removed 0 bases from V and 7 bases from J, with 7 bases in between. The germline CDR1 and CDR2 sequences are KGHSH and LQKENI. CDR3 length: 13 residues. As DNA, the CDR3 is TGTGCCAGCTCACCACCGGTGCGAAATGAGCAGTTCTTC. This translates into CASSPPVRNEQFF.

The rearrangement links TRBV29-1 to TRBJ1-1, with TRBD1 as a possible D gene (6 bases). The V end lost 4 bases, the J end lost 1 base, and 10 bases lay between the germline ends. Per germline, CDR1 SQVTM and CDR2 ANQGSEA. This CDR3 has 13 residues. This CDR3 reads CSVVRGANTEAFF. As DNA, the CDR3 is TGCAGCGTTGTTCGGGGGGCGAACACTGAAGCTTTCTTT.

This chain connects TRBV11-2 to TRBJ2-5; 9 bases match TRBD2. Looked up from germline, CDR1 is SGHAT and CDR2 is FQNNGV. The CDR3 is 17 residues long. V shed 5 bases, J shed 1 base, and the junction held 11 bases outside the gene matches. For the CDR3, the DNA is TGTGCCAGCAGCCACGGGGCGACTAGCGGTACCCAAGAGACCCAGTACTTC. Translated: CASSHGATSGTQETQYF.

This chain uses TRBV5-6 with TRBJ2-1; 7 positions agree with TRBD2. J lost 6 bases, V lost 5 bases, and 5 bases had no gene match. CDR1 is SGHDT, CDR2 YYEEEE, per germline. This CDR3 region has 13 residues. The CDR3 DNA is TGTGCCAGCAGGTATGGCGGGAGCAATGAGCAGTTCTTC. Amino acids: CASRYGGSNEQFF.

In this sample, this clone turned up a few times. The chain links TRBV18 to TRBJ1-5, with D possibly matching TRBD1 (5 bases). V dropped 3 bases and J dropped 2 bases, with 14 bases sitting between them. The CDR3 loop spans 16 amino acids. In germline, CDR1 is KGHSH, CDR2 LQKENI. CDR3 protein: CASSPDQGLGNQPQHF. DNA of the CDR3: TGTGCCAGCTCACCCGACCAGGGTTTAGGCAATCAGCCCCAGCATTTT.

The chain combines TRBV28 with TRBJ1-6, with D unresolved. The germline V and J ends were trimmed by 3 bases and 7 bases, with 4 bases remaining between them. Germline lookup yields CDR1 MDHEN and CDR2 SYDVKM. The CDR3 is 12 residues long. The CDR3, as DNA: TGTGCCAGCAGTTTTAGAAATTCACCCCTCCACTTT. Amino acid sequence: CASSFRNSPLHF. Supplemented by reference TRBV28 and TRBJ1-6, the full variable domain reads DVKVTQSSRYLVKRTGEKVFLECVQDMDHENMFWYRQDPGLGLRLIYFSYDVKMKEKGDIPEGYSVSREKKERFSLILESASTNQTSMYLCASSFRNSPLHFGNGTRLTVT.

V gene TRBV28 combines with J gene TRBJ2-7; no firm D call. There are 14 residues in the CDR3. Germline CDR1 MDHEN, CDR2 SYDVKM. V was cut by 2 bases and J by 2 bases, with 10 bases left in between. The DNA of the CDR3 is TGTGCCAGCAGTTTACTTTCGACACCCTACGAGCAGTACTTC. This codes for CASSLLSTPYEQYF.

The V and J genes are TRBV20-1 and TRBJ2-1; weak D call: TRBD2 (5 bases). Germline-derived CDR1 and CDR2 are DFQATT and SNEGSKA (reference sequence). The CDR3 runs 11 residues. Trimming stripped 2 bases from V and 11 bases from J, with 10 bases between. DNA of the CDR3: TGCAGTGCTAGAAATAGCGCCAAGCAGTTCTTC. Translated, it gives CSARNSAKQFF.

V usage is TRBV10-3 and J usage is TRBJ2-5; D may be TRBD1 (6 bases). Trimming shortened V by 1 base and J by 1 base, and 13 bases separated the two germline ends. Germline CDR1 is ENHRY and CDR2 is SYGVKD. There are 16 residues in the CDR3. The CDR3 region has the DNA TGTGCCATCAGTGAGTTTATTACAGGGCCCCAAGAGACCCAGTACTTC. Its protein is CAISEFITGPQETQYF.

This rearrangement joins TRBV28 to TRBJ1-5; D unclear. Germline V CDR1 and CDR2: MDHEN, SYDVKM. This CDR3 region has 16 residues. Trimming removed 6 bases from V and 2 bases from J, with 17 bases in between. CDR3 in DNA: TGTGCCAGCAGCCACAGTTCCAGCCCTCGCAATCAGCCCCAGCATTTT. Its protein is CASSHSSSPRNQPQHF.

The genes are TRBV5-1 and TRBJ2-2, with D possibly matching TRBD2 (5 bases). V was cut by 4 bases and J by 0 bases, with 13 bases left in between. The V gene's germline CDR1 is SGHRS and CDR2 YFSETQ. CDR3 length equals 16 residues. The CDR3 region has the DNA TGCGCCAGCAGCGAAGGAGCGGACTCGAACACCGGGGAGCTGTTTTTT. It specifies CASSEGADSNTGELFF.

This chain joins TRBV7-2 and TRBJ2-2; D may be TRBD1 (5 bases). The CDR3 runs 13 residues. Trimming pared 5 bases from V and 5 bases from J, leaving 9 bases between. Germline V lookup: CDR1 SGHTA, CDR2 FQGNSA. The DNA for the CDR3 is TGTGCCAGCAGCCGGCCAGGGACCGGGGAGCTGTTTTTT. Translated: CASSRPGTGELFF.

The chain couples TRBV4-1 to TRBJ1-1; no firm D call. This CDR3 comprises 16 residues. Per the germline V gene, CDR1 is MGHRA and CDR2 is YSYEKL. The germline V and J ends were trimmed by 0 bases and 1 base, with 12 bases remaining between them. CDR3 coding DNA: TGCGCCAGCAGCCAAGAGACCGCAGCGAGGAACACTGAAGCTTTCTTT. Protein: CASSQETAARNTEAFF.

V is TRBV12-3 or TRBV12-4 and J is TRBJ1-2; unclear D gene. This CDR3 comprises 13 residues. V lost 8 bases and J lost 2, with 12 bases in between. CDR3 DNA: TGTGCCAGCTCCTCAAACGGGAACTATGGCTACACCTTC. Amino acid sequence: CASSSNGNYGYTF.

The chain has TRBV27 and TRBJ1-6; D not certain. Germline V gene data show CDR1 as MNHEY and CDR2 as SMNVEV (reference sequence). V shed 3 bases and J shed 7 bases, with 19 bases lying between them. The CDR3 covers 17 residues. The CDR3 region is CASSLSRRRTWNSPLHF. In nucleotides, the CDR3 is TGTGCCAGCAGTTTGTCAAGGCGTAGGACTTGGAATTCACCCCTCCACTTT.

This chain uses TRBV7-2 with TRBJ2-2, with a tentative D call TRBD1 (6 bases). The germline V gene has CDR1 SGHTA and CDR2 FQGNSA. With 4 bases removed from V and 7 bases from J, the gap between germline ends came to 16 bases. This CDR3 is built from 15 residues. This CDR3 is CASSSDLRGFGELFF. CDR3 DNA: TGTGCCAGCAGCTCCGACCTCAGGGGATTCGGGGAGCTGTTTTTT.

The chain joins TRBV14 to TRBJ1-1; D may be TRBD1 (5 bases). Looked up from germline, CDR1 is SGHDN and CDR2 is FVKESK. Trimming took 2 bases from V and 4 from J, leaving 14 bases between them. CDR3 size: 15 residues. CDR3 nucleotide sequence: TGTGCCAGCAGCCAATCCTCAGGGCCGGGCACTGAAGCTTTCTTT. The encoded protein is CASSQSSGPGTEAFF.

V and J are TRBV30 and TRBJ2-5, with 9 positions matching TRBD1. The V segment lost 5 bases and the J segment 4 bases; nucleotides outside the gene matches: 2. The CDR3 loop spans 12 amino acids. CDR1 is GTSNPN and CDR2 is SVGIG in the germline V gene (reference sequence). In nucleotides, the CDR3 is TGTGCCTGGGCGGGACAGGGAGAGACCCAGTACTTC. Amino acid sequence: CAWAGQGETQYF.